This T cell receptor beta chain was observed in a study of immune evolution from preneoplasia to lung adenocarcinoma. Patients had resection in Japan or China between the mid-2010s and the late 2010s. Comments on this clone: Its specificity is not known.

Findings and caveats of the study: Normal lung had highest clonality; later lesions appeared denser, more diverse. Top clone frequencies peaked in normal lung, apparently declining through invasive adenocarcinoma.

Produced via immunoSEQ multiplex PCR; TCRdb's table is partial and in-frame only. Of over 5,500 clones listed, more than 80% are singletons. The source of this sequence is a donor of 70 years or more with lung adenocarcinoma. The specimen sequenced was FFPE lung adenocarcinoma in situ tissue.

CDR3 sequence reads: CASSPPGINAGELFF. CDR3 DNA: TGTGCCAGCAGCCCCCCAGGAATTAACGCCGGGGAGCTGTTTTTT. This chain connects TRBV7-9 to TRBJ2-2; D not certain. V gave up 5 bases and J gave up 6 bases, with 16 bases separating them. The germline V gene encodes CDR1 SEHNR and CDR2 FQNEAQ (reference sequence). CDR3 size: 15 residues. Combining the CDR3 with reference TRBV7-9 and TRBJ2-2 gives the whole variable domain DTGVSQNPRHKITKRGQNVTFRCDPISEHNRLYWYRQTLGQGPEFLTYFQNEAQLEKSRLLSDRFSAERPKGSFSTLEIQRTEQGDSAMYLCASSPPGINAGELFFGEGSRLTVL.